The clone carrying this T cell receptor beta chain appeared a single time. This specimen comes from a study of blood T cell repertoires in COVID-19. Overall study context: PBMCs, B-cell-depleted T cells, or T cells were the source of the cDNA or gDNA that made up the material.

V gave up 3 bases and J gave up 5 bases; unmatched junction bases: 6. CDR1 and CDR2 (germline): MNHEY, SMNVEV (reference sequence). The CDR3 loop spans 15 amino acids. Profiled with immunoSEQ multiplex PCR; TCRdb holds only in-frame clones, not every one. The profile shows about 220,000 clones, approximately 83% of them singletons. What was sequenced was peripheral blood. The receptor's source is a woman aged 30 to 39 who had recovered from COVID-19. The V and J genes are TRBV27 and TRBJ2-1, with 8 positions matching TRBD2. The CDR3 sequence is CASSLTGLVHNEQFF. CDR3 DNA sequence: TGTGCCAGCAGTTTGACGGGACTAGTGCACAATGAGCAGTTCTTC.